This is a list of T cell receptor beta chains from one sample in a study of blood T cell repertoires in COVID-19. Profiling relied on immunoSEQ multiplex PCR, and the TCRdb table lists in-frame clones only, not all of them. The profile covers tens of thousands of clones, with roughly 80% appearing a single time and 20% taken by the ten largest. Input material: peripheral blood. Source of these receptors: a woman of 80 years or more with active or convalescent COVID-19. The conserved cysteine and the conserved F or W are not part of the CDR3 here. Fields, in order: J gene, V gene, clone size, CDR3 protein. Clone size is given for some rows only: seen once, a few or many times, or a class if the clone is expanded.

>TRBJ1-5|TRBV13|NA
ASSFQGQPQH
>TRBJ1-6|TRBV7-9|NA
ASSLGRGNSPLH
>TRBJ1-1|TRBV28|once
ASSPPGGFTEAF
>TRBJ1-2|TRBV19|NA
ASRKGQGAYGYT
>TRBJ2-3|TRBV3-1/TRBV3-2|NA
ASSQDRGQGRNTQY
>TRBJ1-5|TRBV6-2/TRBV6-3|few
ASSTIAGTGDSSNQPQH
>TRBJ1-2|TRBV10-3|NA
AISESLGHGYT
>TRBJ1-6|TRBV10-2|NA
ASTLTGTDNSPLH
>TRBJ2-7|TRBV10-2|NA
ASSALAGVNYEQY
>TRBJ2-1|TRBV2|once
ASSVLAGVKLDEQF
>TRBJ2-7|TRBV6-5|NA
ASSYAGKREQY
>TRBJ2-5|TRBV6-1|few
ASSEITLAEKETQY
>TRBJ1-5|TRBV6-1|NA
ASIEGRTASNQPQH
>TRBJ1-4|TRBV19|NA
ASSIGGEKLF
>TRBJ2-3|TRBV7-3|NA
ASSSSGGAQDTQY
>TRBJ2-3|TRBV10-1|NA
ASSSTVDTDTQY
>TRBJ1-1|TRBV5-1|few
ASSLPGSMEAF
>TRBJ1-4|TRBV3-1/TRBV3-2|NA
ASSKQGDVEKLF
>TRBJ1-2|TRBV3-1/TRBV3-2|once
ASSQEEGAGYT
>TRBJ1-4|TRBV27|NA
ASSLAGFGEKLF
>TRBJ2-7|TRBV29-1|NA
SVVGSSYEQY
>TRBJ1-1|TRBV25-1|NA
ASSDPHSGNSNTEAF
>TRBJ2-3|TRBV9|NA
ASSVDSGGPGDTQY
>TRBJ2-1|TRBV5-8|NA
ASSLEGAVGNEQF
>TRBJ1-2|TRBV5-1|once
ASSLDRPLNYGYT
>TRBJ2-3|TRBV25-1|NA
ASSAGLALSTDTQY